This T cell receptor beta chain was found in a study of regulatory T cells in long-lasting Graves disease. Overall study context: Less than 3 months of antithyroid drugs had been taken by newly diagnosed Graves' patients.

To make TCR beta libraries, researchers used iRepertoire HTBI primers and Arm-PCR of CDR3 regions. Using its own MiXCR run on the multiplex PCR reads, TCRdb lists one record per CDR3 protein. The sample consists of roughly 500,000 distinct CDR3 sequences, 14% of them appearing once. The trim removed 5 bases at V and 10 bases at J, leaving 12 bases unmatched. Germline loops: CDR1 DFQATT, CDR2 SNEGSKA (reference sequence). The CDR3 is made up of 14 amino acids. As to time point: newly diagnosed GD, antithyroid drugs for less than 3 months. From PBMCs, RNA was extracted and then used to make the TCR library. These sequences were also reported in another study, on T cells in Graves' hyperthyroidism and ophthalmopathy. That report notes: Most thyroid clonotypes expanded above 0.001 were also detected in blood. The model predicted ophthalmopathy a median roughly six months before onset.

The sequences come from peripheral blood mononuclear cells (PBMCs), collected at new diagnosis, from a patient treated with antithyroid drugs. This chain connects TRBV20-1 to TRBJ2-1, with 9 bases matching TRBD2. This receptor was obtained from a woman aged 45 to 65 with Graves disease. CDR3 DNA sequence: TGCAGTGCTCCCTGGGCAAATAGCGGGGGAGAGCAGTTCTTC. Its translation: CSAPWANSGGEQFF.